The rows below give T cell receptor beta chains drawn from one sample of a study of T-cell reconstitution after alpha-beta-depleted transplantation in children. TCRdb re-analysed the PCR reads in MiXCR, keeping a single row per CDR3 protein. The sample has 300,000 or so distinct CDR3 sequences, more than 8% seen once. Here the sequenced sample was PBMCs from the stem cell graft donor, taken from the stem cell graft. The source is a human donor who donated a stem cell graft to a child with SCID. CDR3s include the opening cysteine and the closing phenylalanine or tryptophan. The D gene is left open where the match is weak. Some rows have no size entry. The others give once, few or many, or a class for an expanded clone.

>-|TRBJ2-7|TRBV2|-
TGTGCCAGCCTTAGGGGTTGGGAGCAGTACTTC
CASLRGWEQYF
>few|TRBJ1-1|TRBV7-9|-
TGTGCCAGCAGCTTTCGGGGCGGGACCACTGAAGCTTTCTTT
CASSFRGGTTEAFF
>-|TRBJ1-5|TRBV4-1|-
TGCGCCAGCAGCCAAAAGGGCAGCAATCAGCCCCAGCATTTT
CASSQKGSNQPQHF
>few|TRBJ1-1|TRBV6-2/TRBV6-3|-
TGTGCCAGCAGTTACCCCGGTTCAAGAGCTTTCTTT
CASSYPGSRAFF
>-|TRBJ2-7|TRBV7-9|-
TGTGCCAGCAGCTTAGGGGGGAATTACTACGAGCAGTACTTC
CASSLGGNYYEQYF
>-|TRBJ2-1|TRBV5-1|-
TGCGCCAGCAGGATGGAGATAACTAACTACAATGAGCAGTTCTTC
CASRMEITNYNEQFF
>-|TRBJ2-2|TRBV11-2|-
TGTGCCCGCAGCTTAGGGGCTGGGACCGGGGAGCTGTTTTTT
CARSLGAGTGELFF
>few|TRBJ1-4|TRBV7-8|TRBD1
TGTGCCAGCAGCTCCCTCCGGGACAGGACCGCAACTAATGAAAAACTGTTTTTT
CASSSLRDRTATNEKLFF
>-|TRBJ2-7|TRBV10-3|-
TGTGCCATCAGTGATGCAGTTTTATCCTACGAGCAGTACTTC
CAISDAVLSYEQYF
>-|TRBJ2-3|TRBV10-2|-
TGCGCCAGCACCGGGACCACAGATACGCAGTATTTT
CASTGTTDTQYF
>many|TRBJ2-3|TRBV14|-
TGTGCCAGCAGCCAAGAAAGTTGGCAGTCCCGAACAGATACGCAGTATTTT
CASSQESWQSRTDTQYF